These T cell receptor beta chains were read from a single sample in a study of Ad26.COV2.S vaccination and SARS-CoV-2 variants. Generated by immunoSEQ multiplex PCR, the TCRdb table keeps only in-frame clones and is missing some. Counted here are a few hundred thousand clones, 85% to 90% occurring once; the ten biggest clones make up around 5.5%. This specimen was peripheral blood, taken in a trial of Ad26.COV2.S vaccine versus placebo. All receptors come from a person aged 18-65 years who received the Ad26.COV2.S COVID-19 vaccine or a placebo. CDR3s leave out the opening cysteine and the closing phenylalanine or tryptophan. Fields, in order: V gene, clone size, D gene, CDR3 protein. The D gene is left open where the match is weak. Clone size is shown for a subset of rows, as once, few, many or a class of expanded clone.

V gene: TRBV9
clone size: -
D gene: -
CDR3 protein: ASSVVYAYNEQF

V gene: TRBV25-1
clone size: -
D gene: -
CDR3 protein: ASSEYTGINTEAF

V gene: TRBV2
clone size: -
D gene: -
CDR3 protein: ASTRPSSGNTIY

V gene: TRBV29-1
clone size: -
D gene: TRBD1
CDR3 protein: SVEEMTGGVGYGYT

V gene: TRBV3-1/TRBV3-2
clone size: few
D gene: -
CDR3 protein: ASSQDTWYSGNTIY

V gene: TRBV5-4
clone size: -
D gene: TRBD1
CDR3 protein: ASTTGNEQF

V gene: TRBV11-3
clone size: -
D gene: -
CDR3 protein: ASSLDVLRGQDTGELF

V gene: TRBV28
clone size: -
D gene: -
CDR3 protein: ASSIYNDEQF

V gene: TRBV30
clone size: once
D gene: -
CDR3 protein: AWTTSSAVYGYT

V gene: TRBV6-4
clone size: -
D gene: TRBD1
CDR3 protein: ASSAKDRGLAVSEAF

V gene: TRBV5-1
clone size: -
D gene: TRBD1
CDR3 protein: ASSLTPGGANYGYT

V gene: TRBV9
clone size: once
D gene: -
CDR3 protein: ASSVGGADSPYGYT

V gene: TRBV4-1
clone size: -
D gene: -
CDR3 protein: ASSNPGGDRFPTNTEAF

V gene: TRBV19
clone size: once
D gene: TRBD1
CDR3 protein: ASNRRGQSTDTQY

V gene: TRBV19
clone size: -
D gene: -
CDR3 protein: ASSVMDGGGNQPQH

V gene: TRBV19
clone size: -
D gene: TRBD1
CDR3 protein: ASSIEVGTGISTEAF

V gene: TRBV5-6
clone size: -
D gene: -
CDR3 protein: ASTLLGVTHGYT

V gene: TRBV27
clone size: -
D gene: TRBD1
CDR3 protein: ASSVVVGTGAEKLF

V gene: TRBV2
clone size: -
D gene: -
CDR3 protein: ASTRYAGLEETQY

V gene: TRBV11-3
clone size: -
D gene: -
CDR3 protein: ASSLELGANYGYT

V gene: TRBV12-3/TRBV12-4
clone size: -
D gene: -
CDR3 protein: ASSGTTVYGYT

V gene: TRBV23-1
clone size: -
D gene: -
CDR3 protein: ASSQSRARQSTGELF

V gene: TRBV7-2
clone size: -
D gene: -
CDR3 protein: ASSLDSGGGYT

V gene: TRBV19
clone size: -
D gene: -
CDR3 protein: ASSEGFVIGYT

V gene: TRBV28
clone size: -
D gene: -
CDR3 protein: ASTLGFSRPQGTQY

V gene: TRBV19
clone size: -
D gene: -
CDR3 protein: ASRAVKRSGANVLT

V gene: TRBV10-3
clone size: -
D gene: -
CDR3 protein: ACGSRYQPQH

V gene: TRBV25-1
clone size: -
D gene: -
CDR3 protein: ASSRGNTEAF

V gene: TRBV28
clone size: -
D gene: TRBD1
CDR3 protein: ASSLTGTRNTIY

V gene: TRBV7-2
clone size: -
D gene: TRBD1
CDR3 protein: ASSLAGTGSASPLH

V gene: TRBV7-8
clone size: -
D gene: -
CDR3 protein: ASSFSGADQPQH

V gene: TRBV15
clone size: -
D gene: -
CDR3 protein: ATSPRRGPGELF

V gene: TRBV7-2
clone size: -
D gene: TRBD1
CDR3 protein: ASSGQGQIEAF

V gene: TRBV7-8
clone size: -
D gene: TRBD1
CDR3 protein: ASSLFQGAGELF

V gene: TRBV10-3
clone size: -
D gene: -
CDR3 protein: AISDRVNSGANVLT